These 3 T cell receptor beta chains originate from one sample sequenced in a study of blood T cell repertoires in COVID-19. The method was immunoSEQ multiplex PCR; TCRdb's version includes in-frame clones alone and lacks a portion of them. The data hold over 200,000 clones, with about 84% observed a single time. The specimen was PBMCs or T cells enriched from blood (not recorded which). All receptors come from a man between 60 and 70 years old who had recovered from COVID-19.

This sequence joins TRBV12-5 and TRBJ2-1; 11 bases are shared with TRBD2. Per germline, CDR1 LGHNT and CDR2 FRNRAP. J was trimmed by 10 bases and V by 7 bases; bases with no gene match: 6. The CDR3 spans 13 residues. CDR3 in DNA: TGTGCTAGTGCCGGGAGGACTAGCGGGGAGCAGTTCTTC. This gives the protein CASAGRTSGEQFF.

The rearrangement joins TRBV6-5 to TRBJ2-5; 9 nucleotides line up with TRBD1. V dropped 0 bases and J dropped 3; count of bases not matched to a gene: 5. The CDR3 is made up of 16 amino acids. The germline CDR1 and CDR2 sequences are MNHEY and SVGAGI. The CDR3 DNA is TGTGCCAGCAGTTACTCCGGGACAGGGTTTAAAGAGACCCAGTACTTC. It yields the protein CASSYSGTGFKETQYF.

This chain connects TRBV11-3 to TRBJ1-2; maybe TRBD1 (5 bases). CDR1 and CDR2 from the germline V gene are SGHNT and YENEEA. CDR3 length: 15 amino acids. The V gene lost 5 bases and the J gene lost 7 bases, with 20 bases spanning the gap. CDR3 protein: CASSAQGQGGGGYTF. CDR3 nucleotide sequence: TGTGCCAGCAGCGCTCAGGGCCAGGGCGGCGGTGGCTACACCTTC.